Below, 13 T cell receptor beta chains from the same sample are listed, as sequenced in a study of shared clonotypes between healthy human individuals (dated by TCRdb to the early 2020s). Receptor libraries were prepared by the immunoSEQ multiplex PCR assay. The table was pulled from immuneACCESS by TCRdb, which kept in-frame rearrangements only. Such tables lose some clones; where checked, under half of the loss comes from unresolved V genes, and the rest has no known cause. The sample table holds 2.5 million or so clones, of which approximately 92% were seen once. The ten largest clones capture 0.11% to 0.15% of the sample. The source material was naive CD4+ T cells sorted from blood. Sample cell subset or site, as interpreted from the label and publication: CD45RA+ positively selected. The receptors were gathered from a man younger than 30 in good health.

The chain recombines TRBV30 with TRBJ2-7, with D tentatively TRBD1 (6 bases). Germline V CDR1 and CDR2: GTSNPN, SVGIG (reference sequence). CDR3 length equals 12 residues. The V and J ends lost 8 bases and 3 bases respectively, with 14 bases between them. The DNA for the CDR3 is TGTGCCAGTCTAGACAGGCACTACGAGCAGTACTTC. Protein sequence: CASLDRHYEQYF.

This clone appeared once. This chain's CDR3 is CASSSGHRNRPYNSPLHF. The CDR3 bases are TGTGCCAGTAGTTCGGGACACCGGAATCGTCCCTATAATTCACCCCTCCACTTT. J is TRBJ1-6 and V is TRBV19; tentative D call: TRBD1 (6 bases). Germline V CDR1 and CDR2: LNHDA, SQIVND (reference sequence). V lost 5 bases and J lost 2, with 19 bases in between. CDR3 length: 18 amino acids.

This chain uses TRBV11-3 with TRBJ2-1, with 9 bases identical to TRBD1. Germline values: CDR1 SGHNT, CDR2 YENEEA. Trimming cost V 1 base and J 4 bases; bases outside gene matches: 2. This CDR3 is 15 amino acids long. CDR3 sequence: CASSLGDRVYNEQFF. CDR3 DNA sequence: TGTGCCAGCAGCTTAGGGGACAGGGTATACAATGAGCAGTTCTTC.

CDR3 sequence: CASSLPGVDIQYF. Here the CDR3 DNA reads TGTGCCAGCAGCTTACCGGGAGTGGACATTCAGTACTTC. V usage is TRBV5-6 and J usage is TRBJ2-4; maybe TRBD2 (6 bases). Germline CDR1 is SGHDT and CDR2 is YYEEEE. The CDR3 covers 13 residues. Trimming shortened V by 2 bases and J by 8 bases, and 11 bases separated the two germline ends.

This clone was seen only a few times. The CDR3 region is CAWTTGKGTEAFF. The CDR3 DNA reads as TGTGCCTGGACTACCGGGAAGGGCACTGAAGCTTTCTTT. The V and J genes are TRBV30 and TRBJ1-1; D gene uncertain. Germline V gene data show CDR1 as GTSNPN and CDR2 as SVGIG (reference sequence). Trimming took 4 bases from V and 4 from J, leaving 13 bases between them. This CDR3 has 13 residues.

As concerns this clone: The sample contains more than one DNA sequence encoding this CDR3. The gene calls are TRBV5-4 and TRBJ1-1; D not certain. Germline V gives CDR1 SGHNT, CDR2 YYREEE (reference sequence). The CDR3 loop spans 13 amino acids. Deletions cut 5 bases from V and 1 base from J, with 9 bases between. The CDR3: CASRAGSNTEAFF. DNA of the CDR3: TGTGCCAGCAGAGCGGGCTCGAACACTGAAGCTTTCTTT.

The rearrangement uses TRBV2 and TRBJ2-5; the D gene is possibly TRBD1 (7 bases). Germline loops: CDR1 SNHLY, CDR2 FYNNEI. Between the trimmed V and J ends, which lost 5 bases and 3 bases, there was a span of 19 bases. The CDR3 loop spans 16 amino acids. The CDR3 spells CASSPLGQGGKETQYF. The CDR3 DNA reads TGTGCCAGCAGTCCTCTAGGGCAGGGGGGAAAAGAGACCCAGTACTTC.

The chain links TRBV6-6 to TRBJ2-3; 7 bases agree with TRBD1. CDR3 length: 15 residues. Germline V lookup: CDR1 MNHNY, CDR2 SVGAGI (reference sequence). Germline trimming cut 2 bases from V and 0 bases from J; bases unmatched to any gene: 2. CDR3 region: CASSYGQASTDTQYF. The CDR3 DNA sequence: TGTGCCAGCAGTTACGGACAGGCGAGCACAGATACGCAGTATTTT.

The chain recombines TRBV23-1 with TRBJ2-7, with a weak D call TRBD1 (5 bases). TRBV23-1 is an ORF, with its function uncertain. V was cut by 0 bases and J by 2 bases, with 26 bases left in between. This CDR3 is 20 amino acids long. The chain's CDR3 is CASSQSAEGAGFFSPYEQYF. Written as DNA, the CDR3 is TGCGCCAGCAGTCAATCGGCCGAAGGGGCAGGGTTCTTTTCACCCTACGAGCAGTACTTC.

The chain joins TRBV5-4 to TRBJ2-1; TRBD2 is a possible D gene (6 bases). Per germline, CDR1 SGHNT and CDR2 YYREEE (reference sequence). CDR3 size: 13 residues. The V and J ends lost 4 bases and 6 bases respectively, with 11 bases between them. The CDR3 loop reads CASSVTSTNEQFF. The CDR3 DNA sequence: TGTGCCAGCAGCGTTACTAGCACCAATGAGCAGTTCTTC.

The table lists this clone with a count of one. The rearrangement joins TRBV30 to TRBJ2-1; D uncertain. The V end lost 3 bases, the J end lost 4 bases, and 13 bases lay between the germline ends. Germline CDR1 is GTSNPN and CDR2 is SVGIG (reference sequence). CDR3 length equals 14 residues. The CDR3 nucleotides are TGTGCCTGGAGGGATACCCCAATTTACAATGAGCAGTTCTTC. It translates to CAWRDTPIYNEQFF.

V usage is TRBV7-9 and J usage is TRBJ2-7; the D is unclear. Deletions cut 1 base from V and 3 bases from J, with 10 bases between. The germline CDR1 and CDR2 sequences are SEHNR and FQNEAQ (reference sequence). The CDR3 is made up of 14 amino acids. This CDR3 is CASSLEASNYEQYF. Written as DNA, the CDR3 is TGTGCCAGCAGCTTAGAGGCAAGCAACTACGAGCAGTACTTC.

J is TRBJ2-2 and V is TRBV30; TRBD1 agrees at 8 bases. Germline trimming cut 0 bases from V and 6 bases from J; bases unmatched to any gene: 6. Germline V gene sequence: CDR1 GTSNPN, CDR2 SVGIG (reference sequence). The CDR3 contains 15 residues. The CDR3 region is CAWSVPDRVSGELFF. CDR3 bases: TGTGCCTGGAGTGTCCCGGACAGGGTATCCGGGGAGCTGTTTTTT.